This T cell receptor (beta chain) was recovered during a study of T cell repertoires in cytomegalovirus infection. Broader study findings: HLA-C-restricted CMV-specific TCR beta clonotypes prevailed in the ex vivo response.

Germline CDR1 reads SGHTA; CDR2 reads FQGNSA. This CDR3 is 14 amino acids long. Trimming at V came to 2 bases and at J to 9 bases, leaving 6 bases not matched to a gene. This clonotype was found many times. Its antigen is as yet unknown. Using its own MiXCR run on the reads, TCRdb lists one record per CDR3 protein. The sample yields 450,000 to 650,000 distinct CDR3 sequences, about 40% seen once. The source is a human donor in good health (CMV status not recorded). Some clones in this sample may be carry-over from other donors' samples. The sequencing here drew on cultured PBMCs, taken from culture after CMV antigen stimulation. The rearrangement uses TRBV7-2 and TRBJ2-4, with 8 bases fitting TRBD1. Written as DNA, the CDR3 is TGTGCCAGCAGCTTAAGTCAGGGGGCAGGCATTCAGTACTTC. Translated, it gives CASSLSQGAGIQYF.